Sample share makes the clone carrying this T cell receptor (beta chain) large (0.1 to 1%). Its antigen is undetermined. The data were obtained in a study of neoadjuvant anti-PD-1 for oral cavity cancer. Overall study: Non-progressing patients received a fourth nivolumab dose near day 43, then surgery on days 50-56.

The germline V gene encodes CDR1 LNHNV and CDR2 YYDKDF (reference sequence). The CDR3 consists of 15 residues. Trimming cost V 8 bases and J 0 bases, with 14 bases left between them. Sequencing used immunoSEQ multiplex PCR; TCRdb keeps in-frame clones, though not all of them. The repertoire holds 9,000 to 9,500 clones, with approximately 60% as singletons. Stage II-IVA oral cavity squamous cell carcinoma was new and untreated by systemic or radiation therapy. Study results and limitations: Higher pretreatment Treg/Th17 ratios tracked higher pretreatment blood clonality. Only a few patients per response group were TCR-analyzed; validation needed.

V usage is TRBV15 and J usage is TRBJ1-3; no firm D call. The TCR sequence derives from a person between 35 and 79 years old with oral cavity squamous cell carcinoma. The sample was tumor tissue, taken before nivolumab (anti-PD-1) treatment. CDR3 DNA sequence: TGTGCCACCGAGGACGTCATGAGCTCTGGAAACACCATATATTTT. It translates to CATEDVMSSGNTIYF.